The 17 T cell receptor beta chains below come from one sample, sequenced in a study of cytomegalovirus exposure and HLA in healthy donors. The study ran its PCR with 60 Vbeta and 13 Jbeta primers. Produced via immunoSEQ multiplex PCR; TCRdb's table is partial and in-frame only. In the table there are about 140,000 clones, about 70% of which are singletons. Sequenced: PBMCs. The receptor set was obtained from a man in his forties in good health and CMV-seronegative.

This clone appeared a single time. This chain connects TRBV4-3 to TRBJ2-1, with TRBD2 identical over 7 bases. J lost 10 bases, V lost 3 bases, and 18 bases had no gene match. CDR3 length equals 17 residues. Per germline, CDR1 LGHNA and CDR2 YSLEER. Here the CDR3 DNA reads TGCGCCAGCAGCCAGGACTTGGGGACTACCATTGTGATGGAGCAGTTCTTC. This gives the protein CASSQDLGTTIVMEQFF.

This clone was counted only a few times. The V gene is TRBV13, the J gene TRBJ2-7, with 7 bases lining up with TRBD2. Germline V CDR1 and CDR2: PRHDT, FYEKMQ (reference sequence). The J segment lost 6 bases and the V segment lost 2 bases, leaving 13 bases of the junction unmatched. The CDR3 has 16 amino acids. The CDR3 sequence is CASSLRGGRNGGEQYF. Written as DNA, the CDR3 is TGTGCCAGCAGCTTAAGGGGCGGGAGAAATGGAGGCGAGCAGTACTTC. The full variable domain, with the rest looked up from reference TRBV13 and TRBJ2-7, is AAGVIQSPRHLIKEKRETATLKCYPIPRHDTVYWYQQGPGQDPQFLISFYEKMQSDKGSIPDRFSAQQFSDYHSELNMSSLELGDSALYFCASSLRGGRNGGEQYFGPGTRLTVT.

The rearrangement joins TRBV6-4 to TRBJ1-4; 7 bases fit TRBD1. Germline CDR1 reads MRHNA; CDR2 reads SNTAGT. The junction had 6 bases not matched to a gene; V was cut back by 4 bases and J by 4 bases. CDR3 length equals 15 residues. CDR3 sequence: CASSVKGTVNEKLFF. DNA for the CDR3: TGTGCCAGCAGTGTTAAGGGGACAGTTAATGAAAAACTGTTTTTT.

This clone was recorded a few times. The CDR3 spells CASSLIPTVGGEETQYF. As DNA, the CDR3 is TGTGCCAGCAGTCTAATCCCGACAGTGGGAGGCGAAGAGACCCAGTACTTC. The rearrangement uses TRBV2 and TRBJ2-5, with a tentative D call TRBD2 (6 bases). The germline gives CDR1 SNHLY, CDR2 FYNNEI. The CDR3 totals 17 residues. V was clipped by 5 bases and J by 3 bases, with 22 bases between them.

The chain links TRBV18 to TRBJ2-5, with D perhaps matching TRBD1 (5 bases). In germline, CDR1 is KGHSH, CDR2 LQKENI. This CDR3 spans 14 amino acids. V lost 2 bases and J 2 bases, leaving 9 bases between the germline ends. CDR3 nucleotides: TGTGCCAGCTCACCAGGGGCGTTGCAAGAGACCCAGTACTTC. Protein: CASSPGALQETQYF. Combining the CDR3 with reference TRBV18 and TRBJ2-5 gives the whole variable domain NAGVMQNPRHLVRRRGQEARLRCSPMKGHSHVYWYRQLPEEGLKFMVYLQKENIIDESGMPKERFSAEFPKEGPSILRIQQVVRGDSAAYFCASSPGALQETQYFGPGTRLLVL.

The chain links TRBV6-1 to TRBJ1-4; 11 bases line up with TRBD1. This CDR3 region has 18 residues. The V gene end was trimmed by 3 bases and the J gene end by 0 bases; junction bases not matched to a gene: 6. The germline CDR1 and CDR2 sequences are MNHNS and SASEGT. The CDR3 sequence: CASSDGQGAWATNEKLFF. DNA of the CDR3: TGTGCCAGCAGTGATGGACAGGGGGCTTGGGCAACTAATGAAAAACTGTTTTTT.

The chain recombines TRBV7-2 with TRBJ2-5, with D possibly TRBD1 on 7 matching bases. CDR3 size: 14 residues. CDR1 and CDR2 (germline): SGHTA, FQGNSA. V dropped 5 bases and J dropped 4 bases, with 14 bases sitting between them. In DNA form, the CDR3 reads TGTGCCAGCAGCCAGGGGGGCAGCGGAGAGACCCAGTACTTC. This codes for CASSQGGSGETQYF.

The chain recombines TRBV4-1 with TRBJ2-7; D gene uncertain. The CDR3 runs to 15 residues. V lost 1 base, J lost 4 bases, and 14 bases lay in between. CDR1 and CDR2 from the germline V gene are MGHRA and YSYEKL. The CDR3 loop is CASSQGQAAVYEQYF. As DNA, the CDR3 is TGCGCCAGCAGCCAAGGTCAGGCAGCCGTTTACGAGCAGTACTTC.

The chain joins TRBV30 to TRBJ2-7; 9 nucleotides match TRBD1. The germline gives CDR1 GTSNPN, CDR2 SVGIG (reference sequence). After removal of 0 bases from V and 3 bases from J, the junction contained 0 bases not matched to a gene. The CDR3 totals 13 residues. The CDR3 nucleotides read TGTGCCTGGAGTGTGACAGGGGGCTACGAGCAGTACTTC. This sequence encodes CAWSVTGGYEQYF.

The genes are TRBV7-9 and TRBJ2-2; D may be TRBD1 (6 bases). Germline CDR1 and CDR2: SEHNR and FQNEAQ (reference sequence). V was shortened by 5 bases and J by 1 base, with 11 bases between the two germline ends. The CDR3 length is 15 residues. The CDR3 DNA reads TGTGCCAGCAGCGCACCGGGACAGAACACCGGGGAGCTGTTTTTT. Its protein product is CASSAPGQNTGELFF.

This sequence joins TRBV4-1 and TRBJ1-1, with D perhaps TRBD1 (6 bases). There are 16 residues in the CDR3. Trimming removed 5 bases at V and 7 bases at J, with 23 bases between. Germline-derived CDR1 and CDR2 are MGHRA and YSYEKL. The CDR3 here is CASSSEGWGGRHEAFF. DNA for the CDR3: TGCGCCAGCAGCTCCGAGGGATGGGGGGGGCGGCATGAAGCTTTCTTT.

The rearrangement links TRBV2 to TRBJ2-7; a possible D gene is TRBD1 (6 bases). The germline V gene encodes CDR1 SNHLY and CDR2 FYNNEI. V lost 10 bases and J 0 bases, leaving 16 bases between the germline ends. CDR3 size: 14 residues. Here the CDR3 reads CATRQDESSYEQYF. CDR3 sequence (DNA): TGTGCCACCCGACAGGACGAGAGCTCCTACGAGCAGTACTTC.

V usage is TRBV6-5 and J usage is TRBJ2-7; 7 bases match TRBD2. Trimming at V came to 9 bases and at J to 0 bases, leaving 5 bases not matched to a gene. The CDR3 is made up of 13 amino acids. Per the germline V gene, CDR1 is MNHEY and CDR2 is SVGAGI. CDR3 protein: CASQRDFSYEQYF. The CDR3 DNA reads as TGTGCCAGTCAGCGGGACTTCTCCTACGAGCAGTACTTC.

This chain uses TRBV7-9 with TRBJ2-3; 9 positions match TRBD1. V trimming: 1 base; J trimming: 12 bases; junction bases outside the gene matches: 14. The CDR3 has 16 residues. Germline-derived CDR1 and CDR2 are SEHNR and FQNEAQ (reference sequence). CDR3 sequence: CASSLGQGGTGILQYF. In DNA, the CDR3 is TGTGCCAGCAGCTTAGGACAGGGTGGGACAGGGATACTACAGTATTTT.

This clone was picked up a small number of times. CDR3 sequence reads: CASSFGTGGTYEQYF. The DNA of the CDR3 is TGCGCCAGCAGCTTTGGTACAGGGGGCACCTACGAGCAGTACTTC. V is TRBV5-1 and J is TRBJ2-7; 9 positions agree with TRBD1. Trimming at V came to 2 bases and at J to 2 bases, leaving 5 bases not matched to a gene. CDR3 size: 15 residues. Germline lookup yields CDR1 SGHRS and CDR2 YFSETQ.

In DNA form, the CDR3 reads TGTGCCAGCAGTCTATTAGGACAGGCAAGCTCCTACGAGCAGTACTTC. Its translation is CASSLLGQASSYEQYF. The chain joins TRBV27 to TRBJ2-7; 7 nucleotides match TRBD1. The CDR3 contains 16 residues. The V gene's germline CDR1 is MNHEY and CDR2 SMNVEV (reference sequence). The V gene end was trimmed by 5 bases and the J gene end by 0 bases; junction bases not matched to a gene: 10.

This clone was picked up one time. The rearrangement links TRBV4-1 to TRBJ2-3; TRBD2 aligns across 10 bases. The CDR3 sequence is 17 residues long. Germline-derived CDR1 and CDR2 are MGHRA and YSYEKL. V dropped 0 bases and J dropped 1; count of bases not matched to a gene: 4. CDR3 loop: CASSQDSGGTGTDTQYF. The CDR3 DNA sequence: TGCGCCAGCAGCCAAGATAGCGGGGGGACCGGCACAGATACGCAGTATTTT.